Described below is a single T cell receptor beta chain sequence and its context. Its antigen is not known. Method: immunoSEQ multiplex PCR; TCRdb's copy keeps in-frame clones and lacks some. Seen here are about 2,000 clones, 24% observed once, and the top ten hold roughly 9.8%. The entry originates in a study of T cells in localized non-small cell lung cancer. Study outcomes and limitations: Clonality peaked in uninvolved adjacent lung rather than tumor.

Trimming at V came to 3 bases and at J to 7 bases, leaving 10 bases not matched to a gene. CDR3 length: 16 residues. This sequence was found in a female donor at least 60 years old with stage II lung adenocarcinoma. Sequences were derived from lung tumor tissue, sampled before any cancer treatment. The chain is built from TRBV23-1 and TRBJ1-5; 9 positions match TRBD1. TRBV23-1 is treated as an ORF (open reading frame) with a function not yet certain. This CDR3 reads CASSHVQGALLQPQHF. CDR3 sequence (DNA): TGCGCCAGCAGTCACGTACAGGGGGCGCTTCTACAGCCCCAGCATTTT.